This is a list of T cell receptor beta chains from one sample in a study of CD8 T cells in ankylosing spondylitis. TCRdb passed the 5' RACE reads through MiXCR, listing each CDR3 protein once. The sample has 150,000 to 250,000 distinct CDR3 sequences; roughly 12% are singletons. Sequenced: blood, either unsorted or a sorted T cell fraction (not recorded which). These receptor sequences come from a male donor with ankylosing spondylitis or in good health (not recorded which). Both conserved end residues are part of each CDR3. D genes are given only for firm matches. Clone size, where shown, is once, few, many, or a class for clones that have expanded.

d_call	v_call	clone_size	j_call	cdr3_nt	cdr3_aa
TRBD1	TRBV7-9	many	TRBJ2-3	TGTGCCAGCAGCAAGGACAGGGAATTACGTACGCAGTATTTT	CASSKDRELRTQYF
NA	TRBV4-1	NA	TRBJ1-1	TGCGCCAGCAGCCTCCACTTAGGGGTGAACACTGAAGCTTTCTTT	CASSLHLGVNTEAFF
NA	TRBV4-1	many	TRBJ2-1	TGCGCCAGCAGCCAAGATGGATGGGACATGGGACCTAATGAGCAGTTCTTC	CASSQDGWDMGPNEQFF
NA	TRBV14	NA	TRBJ2-1	TGTGCCAGCAGCGCCCTCATGTTGGGTAATGAGCAGTTCTTC	CASSALMLGNEQFF
TRBD1	TRBV27	NA	TRBJ1-1	TGTGCCAGCAGTTTATATCCCGGGACAGGGAAAACTGAAGCTTTCTTT	CASSLYPGTGKTEAFF
TRBD2	TRBV4-1	many	TRBJ2-5	TGCGCCAGCAGCCAAGTCGAGACTAGCGGGAGATGGGGAGAGACCCAGTACTTC	CASSQVETSGRWGETQYF
NA	TRBV27	few	TRBJ2-1	TGTGCCAGCAGTTCCCAGGGAGCCTACAATGAGCAGTTCTTC	CASSSQGAYNEQFF
NA	TRBV12-3/TRBV12-4	NA	TRBJ2-7	TGTGCCAGCAGTCCTGGGCCAACCGGTGGGAACTACGAGCAGTACTTC	CASSPGPTGGNYEQYF
NA	TRBV6-1	few	TRBJ2-1	TGTGCCAGCAGTGGACCTGACCCCGAGGATTACAATGAGCAGTTCTTC	CASSGPDPEDYNEQFF
NA	TRBV20-1	NA	TRBJ2-1	TGCAGTGCTAGAGAATACGGCAATGAGCAGTTCTTC	CSAREYGNEQFF
NA	TRBV3-1	many	TRBJ2-5	TGTGCCAGCAGCCAAGGAGAGACCCAGTACTTC	CASSQGETQYF
TRBD1	TRBV7-9	few	TRBJ1-1	TGTGCCAGCAGCTTACTGACAGGGACGAACACTGAAGCTTTCTTT	CASSLLTGTNTEAFF
NA	TRBV29-1	few	TRBJ2-1	TGCAGCGTTGTCAAAACAGGGTGGAGTGAGCAGTTCTTC	CSVVKTGWSEQFF
NA	TRBV4-1	few	TRBJ2-1	TGCGCCAGCAGCCAGGATCTTTTACCTAGCTCCTACAATGAGCAGTTCTTC	CASSQDLLPSSYNEQFF
NA	TRBV4-1	NA	TRBJ2-7	TGCGCCAGCAGCCAAGAAGGACTATCCTACGAGCAGTACTTC	CASSQEGLSYEQYF
NA	TRBV7-8	NA	TRBJ2-2	TGTGCCAGCAGCGACCAAGACAGGAACACCGGGGAGCTGTTTTTT	CASSDQDRNTGELFF
TRBD2	TRBV10-2	NA	TRBJ2-7	TGCGCCACCAATCCCCTAGCGGGAGTAGTGGACGAGCAGTACTTC	CATNPLAGVVDEQYF
TRBD1	TRBV6-5	few	TRBJ1-1	TGTGCCAGCAGTTACTTCGGACAGGGAGAAGCTTTCTTT	CASSYFGQGEAFF
TRBD1	TRBV29-1	many	TRBJ2-7	TGCAGCGTCGATTCGGGACAGGGACTGACGTACGAGCAGTACTTC	CSVDSGQGLTYEQYF
NA	TRBV7-8	NA	TRBJ2-7	TGTGCCAGCAGCGTTTTGGGAGGGACAGCCACCTACGAGCAGTACTTC	CASSVLGGTATYEQYF
TRBD2	TRBV19	NA	TRBJ2-1	TGTGCCAGTAGTTCGGGACTAGCGGGAGAGGGTATGAGGTGGGAGCAGTTCTTC	CASSSGLAGEGMRWEQFF
TRBD1	TRBV7-9	few	TRBJ2-1	TGTGCCAGCAGCTTACCCCGACAGGGGAACTACAATGAGCAGTTCTTC	CASSLPRQGNYNEQFF
NA	TRBV6-2/TRBV6-3	NA	TRBJ2-7	TGTGCCAGCAGTCGGGACGCCCCCTACGAGCAGTACTTC	CASSRDAPYEQYF
NA	TRBV11-2	NA	TRBJ2-7	TGTGCCAGCAGCCACGAGGCAGGGGACATACTGGAGCAGTACTTC	CASSHEAGDILEQYF
NA	TRBV5-6	few	TRBJ2-2	TGTGCCAGCAGCCGGGGACAAACCGGGGAGCTGTTTTTT	CASSRGQTGELFF
TRBD1	TRBV5-1	NA	TRBJ2-3	TGCGCCAGCAGCGCCGGGACAGCCAAGAGCACAGATACGCAGTATTTT	CASSAGTAKSTDTQYF
NA	TRBV20-1	NA	TRBJ1-4	TGCAGTGCTAGAGATGGAATTGAAAAACTGTTTTTT	CSARDGIEKLFF
TRBD2	TRBV29-1	few	TRBJ2-7	TGCAGCGTTGGGCTGGCTAGCGGGAGTTTCGAGCAGTACTTC	CSVGLASGSFEQYF
TRBD1	TRBV27	NA	TRBJ2-7	TGTGCCAGCAGTCCAGGAGGCAGGGGGCCAATTTACTCCTACGAGCAGTACTTC	CASSPGGRGPIYSYEQYF
NA	TRBV11-3	NA	TRBJ2-5	TGTGCCAGCAGCTTATACTCGGGTGAAAGAAAGACCCAGTACTTC	CASSLYSGERKTQYF
NA	TRBV7-9	many	TRBJ2-7	TGTGCCAGCAGCTTAGCGGAGACAGGTTACTACGAGCAGTACTTC	CASSLAETGYYEQYF
TRBD1	TRBV6-1	few	TRBJ1-1	TGTGCCAGCAGCTGGGACAGCATGAACACTGAAGCTTTCTTT	CASSWDSMNTEAFF